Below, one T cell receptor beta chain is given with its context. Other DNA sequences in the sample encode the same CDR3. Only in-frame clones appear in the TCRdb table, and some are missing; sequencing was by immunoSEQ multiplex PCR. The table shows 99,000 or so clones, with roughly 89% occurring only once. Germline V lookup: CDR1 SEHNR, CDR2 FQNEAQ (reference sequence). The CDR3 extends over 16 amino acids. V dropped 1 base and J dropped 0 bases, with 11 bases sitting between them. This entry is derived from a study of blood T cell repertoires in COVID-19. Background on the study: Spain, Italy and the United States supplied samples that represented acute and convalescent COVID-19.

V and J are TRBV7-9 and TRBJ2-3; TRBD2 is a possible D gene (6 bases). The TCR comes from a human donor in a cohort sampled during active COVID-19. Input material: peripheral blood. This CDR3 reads CASSLVGGASTDTQYF. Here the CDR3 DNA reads TGTGCCAGCAGCTTAGTTGGCGGGGCTAGCACAGATACGCAGTATTTT.